This TCR beta chain appears in the sequencing data of a study of spatial heterogeneity in lung cancer (dated by TCRdb to between 2019 and 2020). As for the study more broadly: Beta-chain transcripts were consistently detected in greater numbers than alpha-chain transcripts, which likely reflected higher beta-chain transcript abundance. Both alpha and beta chains were TCR-sequenced in samples taken at surgery, namely 220 tumor regions, around 64 matched nontumor lung samples and approximately 58 PBMC samples. TCR alpha and beta repertoires were quantitatively compared across multiple tumor regions, matched nontumor lung and blood in non-small cell lung cancer. In the raw uncorrected reads, each unique combination of TCR and UMI appeared on average more than ten times. Nonsynonymous mutation counts, determined by whole-exome sequencing of tumor tissue, were related to TCR repertoire features. In tumor regions, TCR transcript counts showed a strong correlation with a T cell transcriptional module score derived from matched bulk RNA-seq.

The intended sense of this specimen's time point label: sample taken at primary tumor resection. Samples were obtained from 65 to 90 patients with early-stage, untreated non-small cell lung cancer from the lung TRACERx cohort. Whole RNA extracted from tumor and nontumor lung tissue, or from cryopreserved PBMC samples, was used for TCR sequencing without cell sorting. A patient was chosen for TCR sequencing only when enough RNA was available from at least two tumor regions. Before selection, tumor and adjacent nontumor lung specimens were reviewed by a lung pathologist. Overall results and qualifications from the work: Estimated TCR-seq coverage of tumor T cells was only around 7% for alpha chains and 13% for beta chains. A correlation was observed between the number of expanded intratumoral alpha and beta TCRs and the tumor nonsynonymous mutation count. The count of ubiquitous expanded TCRs correlated with the count of ubiquitous nonsynonymous mutations, and the count of regional expanded TCRs correlated with the count of regional nonsynonymous mutations. Confirming at a functional level the hypothesis that regional TCRs recognize regional mutations was considered to require additional single-cell paired TCR alpha and beta sequencing.

The CDR3 measures 17 amino acids from cysteine to phenylalanine. Just CDR3 DNA is preserved here, 51 bases in frame from base 1. V gives up 4 bases and J gives up 4 bases, and the segment between their germline ends measures 19 bases. Library preparation used 5' RACE. The sequencing machine was a NextSeq 500. To allow correction of PCR and sequencing errors, the TCR library protocol tagged every TCR cDNA molecule with a unique molecular identifier. As for how the authors treated the data: TCR identification, UMI-based error correction and CDR3 extraction were all carried out with Decombinator tools. TCRs above a frequency of 2 per 1,000, corresponding to the top 1% of the tumor frequency distribution, were defined as expanded. Expanded tumor TCRs were classed as regional if statistically deemed absent (corrected P<0.05) from at least one tumor region, otherwise ubiquitous. Each repertoire was subsampled 100 times to 5,000 TCRs, after which Renyi diversity was computed with the R vegan package. CDR3 similarity networks were constructed using string-kernel similarity of amino acid triplets, with links drawn between CDR3s whose pairwise similarity was above 0.82. TCRdb passed the public sequencing reads through fastp at Q25 and MiXCR, retaining productive beta sequences. Rows with one shared CDR3 protein collapse into an entry with the most common genes and DNA. The V and J calls and clone size are TCRdb's, not the authors'. Recorded for this sample are roughly 8,800 distinct CDR3 sequences; roughly 4.7% of them occurred a single time. 11% of the sample belongs to the ten largest clones.

At least ten counts were recorded for this clonotype. It lacks a known antigen. No qualities accompany the bases; no much larger clone lies one base away. Sample: lung tumor tissue, taken at surgery. The rearranged chain carries TRBV12-3 or TRBV12-4 and TRBJ2-2; the D gene lacks a confident call. The receptor was isolated from a female donor with early-stage non-small cell lung cancer. The CDR3 reads CASSSQFPWSITGELFF. In nucleotide form, the sequence is TGTGCCAGCAGTTCACAGTTTCCCTGGAGTATCACCGGGGAGCTGTTTTTT.